The 2 T cell receptor beta chains presented below share a single source sample, sequenced in a study of blood T cell repertoires in COVID-19. The assay was immunoSEQ multiplex PCR, and TCRdb's table has in-frame clones only and misses some. Of under 250,000 clones in the sample, approximately 84% are singletons; the top ten hold 4%. Sample: peripheral blood. Receptor source: a man aged 50 to 60 with acute or convalescent COVID-19.

This clone was detected only once. The rearrangement joins TRBV7-9 to TRBJ2-3; the D gene is possibly TRBD2 (5 bases). V gave up 2 bases and J gave up 1 base, with 16 bases separating them. From germline, CDR1 is SEHNR and CDR2 FQNEAQ (reference sequence). This CDR3 has 17 amino acids. CDR3 nucleotides: TGTGCCAGCAGCTTACTGGGGATGAGCGGCCGCACAGATACGCAGTATTTT. This codes for CASSLLGMSGRTDTQYF.

This clone appeared a single time. The rearrangement joins TRBV19 to TRBJ2-7; a possible D gene is TRBD2 (5 bases). The CDR3 runs 15 residues. Trimming took 2 bases from V and 3 from J, leaving 14 bases between them. Germline assignment: CDR1 LNHDA and CDR2 SQIVND (reference sequence). The CDR3, as DNA: TGTGCCAGTAGTATAAACGGGGTCGGGTTCTACGAGCAGTACTTC. Protein sequence: CASSINGVGFYEQYF.